This TCR beta chain was documented in a study of Ad26.COV2.S vaccination and SARS-CoV-2 variants. Study in general: Donor was assigned to the Ad26.COV2.S arm of trial COV1001. Study-wide results and limits: The analyses of TCR breadth and depth may have understated the size of total T cell responses.

Comments on this clone: Antigen specificity is unknown.

Here immunoSEQ multiplex PCR was the method, and the copy in TCRdb shows in-frame clones only, minus some. The table shows 240,000 or so clones, with approximately 88% occurring only once. Treatment specified: about 20 received Ad26.COV2.S at low or high dose, single or two shots; roughly 5 received placebo; per-sample allocation not given. Samples were taken on day 63 after the first vaccine or placebo injection. In Boston, the donor was an adult between 18-55 years of age. This CDR3 spans 15 amino acids. CDR1 is SGHVS and CDR2 is FQNEAQ in the germline V gene. V was cut by 3 bases and J by 3 bases, with 12 bases left in between.

The rearrangement joins TRBV7-8 to TRBJ1-5; tentative D call: TRBD1 (5 bases). The source is a person between 18 and 65 years old who received the Ad26.COV2.S COVID-19 vaccine or a placebo. Sequenced here: peripheral blood, sampled in a trial of Ad26.COV2.S vaccine versus placebo. The CDR3 loop reads CASSLKTGYNQPQHF. The CDR3, as DNA: TGTGCCAGCAGCTTGAAAACAGGCTACAATCAGCCCCAGCATTTT.